Presented here are 10 T cell receptor beta chains from one specimen sequenced in a study of T cell changes during pregnancy in multiple sclerosis. TCRdb keeps only in-frame clones here, not all; method: immunoSEQ multiplex PCR. The table records tens of thousands of clones, 93% of them present only once. The material sequenced was CD8+ T cells from peripheral blood mononuclear cells, taken in the second trimester of pregnancy. Source of these receptors: a female donor with multiple sclerosis, enrolled in a pregnancy study.

This sequence joins TRBV27 and TRBJ2-5; D may be TRBD2 (5 bases). This CDR3 is 11 amino acids long. The V gene lost 4 bases and the J gene lost 14 bases, with 14 bases spanning the gap. In germline, CDR1 is MNHEY, CDR2 SMNVEV (reference sequence). CDR3 sequence (DNA): TGTGCCAGCAGTTCCGCGGGTTTACTCTACTTC. It yields the protein CASSSAGLLYF.

The chain recombines TRBV9 with TRBJ2-1, with 9 bases identical to TRBD2. CDR1 and CDR2 (germline): SGDLS, YYNGEE. This CDR3 has 18 amino acids. V was clipped by 0 bases and J by 8 bases; unmatched bases: 15. CDR3 protein: CASSVEGVTSGPPHEQFF. DNA for the CDR3: TGTGCCAGCAGCGTAGAAGGAGTCACTAGCGGGCCTCCCCATGAGCAGTTCTTC. The whole variable domain, remainder taken from reference TRBV9 and TRBJ2-1, is DSGVTQTPKHLITATGQRVTLRCSPRSGDLSVYWYQQSLDQGLQFLIQYYNGEERAKGNILERFSAQQFPDLHSELNLSSLELGDSALYFCASSVEGVTSGPPHEQFFGPGTRLTVL.

J is TRBJ1-5 and V is TRBV27; D gene uncertain. In germline, CDR1 is MNHEY, CDR2 SMNVEV (reference sequence). V shed 3 bases and J shed 5 bases, with 8 bases lying between them. There are 13 residues in the CDR3. CDR3 in amino acids: CASSFSLDQPQHF. In nucleotides, the CDR3 is TGTGCCAGCAGTTTTAGTTTGGATCAGCCCCAGCATTTT.

This rearrangement joins TRBV7-3 to TRBJ2-1; 8 bases match TRBD2. CDR3 length equals 15 residues. Germline CDR1 is SGHTA and CDR2 is FQGTGA. V shed 0 bases, J shed 7 bases, and the junction held 5 bases outside the gene matches. CDR3 DNA: TGTGCCAGCAGCTTAACGGGTACTAGCGGAAATGAGCAGTTCTTC. Translated: CASSLTGTSGNEQFF.

This clone appeared once. This chain joins TRBV19 and TRBJ1-1; 7 bases align to TRBD1. The CDR3 runs 12 residues. V shed 3 bases, J shed 6 bases, and the junction held 1 base outside the gene matches. From germline, CDR1 is LNHDA and CDR2 SQIVND (reference sequence). Here the CDR3 DNA reads TGTGCCAGTAGTATCGGACAGGCTGAAGCTTTCTTT. Translation: CASSIGQAEAFF.

The rearrangement links TRBV27 to TRBJ2-1; D uncertain. The V gene's germline CDR1 is MNHEY and CDR2 SMNVEV (reference sequence). The CDR3 length is 15 residues. V lost 3 bases and J lost 0, with 9 bases in between. The CDR3 loop is CASSLTFSSYNEQFF. CDR3 sequence (DNA): TGTGCCAGCAGTTTGACTTTTAGCTCCTACAATGAGCAGTTCTTC.

This rearrangement joins TRBV2 to TRBJ2-3; D remains unclear. Trimming took off 6 bases at V and 3 bases at J, with 10 bases between the two ends. Germline CDR1 and CDR2: SNHLY and FYNNEI. This CDR3 comprises 13 residues. CDR3 DNA sequence: TGTGCCAGCAGACCCCGGTTGACAGATACGCAGTATTTT. This codes for CASRPRLTDTQYF. Full variable domain (remainder filled in from reference TRBV2 and TRBJ2-3): EPEVTQTPSHQVTQMGQEVILRCVPISNHLYFYWYRQILGQKVEFLVSFYNNEISEKSEIFDDQFSVERPDGSNFTLKIRSTKLEDSAMYFCASRPRLTDTQYFGPGTRLTVL.

The chain combines TRBV30 with TRBJ2-3, with 7 bases aligning to TRBD2. This CDR3 has 14 amino acids. Trimming cost V 1 base and J 7 bases; bases outside gene matches: 8. Germline V CDR1 and CDR2: GTSNPN, SVGIG (reference sequence). For the CDR3, the DNA is TGTGCCTGGAGTGGTCTAGCGGAACTTTATACGCAGTATTTT. Translated: CAWSGLAELYTQYF. Drawing the rest from reference TRBV30 and TRBJ2-3, the complete variable domain is SQTIHQWPATLVQPVGSPLSLECTVEGTSNPNLYWYRQAAGRGLQLLFYSVGIGQISSEVPQNLSASRPQDRQFILSSKKLLLSDSGFYLCAWSGLAELYTQYFGPGTRLTVL.

This chain links TRBV6-4 with TRBJ2-7, with 9 positions matching TRBD2. CDR3 length: 14 amino acids. Germline assignment: CDR1 MRHNA and CDR2 SNTAGT. Trimming took 4 bases from V and 0 from J; bases not matched to a gene: 1. The CDR3 sequence: CASSVLAGSYEQYF. For the CDR3, the DNA is TGTGCCAGCAGTGTACTAGCGGGCTCCTACGAGCAGTACTTC.

The chain employs TRBV2 and TRBJ1-1; tentative D call: TRBD1 (5 bases). Trimming took off 7 bases at V and 6 bases at J, with 9 bases between the two ends. The length of the CDR3 is 11 residues. Germline CDR1 SNHLY, CDR2 FYNNEI. CDR3 region: CASKGFSEAFF. The CDR3 DNA is TGTGCCAGCAAGGGGTTCTCTGAAGCTTTCTTT.